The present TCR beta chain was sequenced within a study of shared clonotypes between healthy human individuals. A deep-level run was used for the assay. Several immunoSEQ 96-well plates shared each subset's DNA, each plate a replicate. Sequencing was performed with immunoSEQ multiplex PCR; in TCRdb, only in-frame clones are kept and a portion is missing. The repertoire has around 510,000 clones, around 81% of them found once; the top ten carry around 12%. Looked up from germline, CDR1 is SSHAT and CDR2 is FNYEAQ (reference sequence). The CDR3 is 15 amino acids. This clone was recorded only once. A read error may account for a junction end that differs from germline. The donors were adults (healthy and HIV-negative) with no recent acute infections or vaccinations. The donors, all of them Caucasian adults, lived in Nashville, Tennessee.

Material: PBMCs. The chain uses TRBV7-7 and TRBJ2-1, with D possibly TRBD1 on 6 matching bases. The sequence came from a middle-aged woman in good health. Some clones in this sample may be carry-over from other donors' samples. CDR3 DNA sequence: TGTGCTAGCAGCTTAGCCCCGGGACAAGACAATGAGCAGTTCTTC. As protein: CASSLAPGQDNEQFF.